This TCR beta chain was recovered during a study of CD8+ T cells in alopecia areata. Study information: Treated patients took oral tofacitinib at 5 to 10 mg twice daily. It was 6 to 18 months of tofacitinib, and then there were 6 months off drug. Study-wide results and limits: Normal scalp had lower clonality than lesional scalp, with alopecia totalis/universalis lesions showing this most strongly.

Remarks on this clone: What it recognizes is unknown.

RNA, once extracted, was reverse transcribed into cDNA for use as the sequencing template. TCRdb's copy holds only in-frame clones and misses some; the assay was immunoSEQ multiplex PCR. The sample carries around 300,000 clones, around 64% recorded once. CDR1 is KGHSH and CDR2 is LQKENI in the germline V gene. Losses at the gene ends were 2 bases for V and 0 bases for J; bases not matched to a gene: 7. This CDR3 region has 19 residues. Treatment meaning: oral pan-JAK inhibitor, 5-10 mg twice daily. Peripheral blood, together with lesional scalp punch biopsies, was collected from alopecia areata patients.

V usage is TRBV18 and J usage is TRBJ2-6, with TRBD2 matching over 10 bases. This clonotype was sampled from a human donor with alopecia areata. The input for sequencing was CD4+ T cells sorted from blood, taken at week 52, from a patient treated with tofacitinib. CDR3 region: CASSPVSGGTVSGANVLTF. The CDR3 coding sequence is TGTGCCAGCTCACCAGTTAGCGGGGGGACCGTCTCTGGGGCCAACGTCCTGACTTTC.